Each of the 29 T cell receptor beta chains below was sequenced from the same sample in a study of regulatory T cells in long-lasting Graves disease. iRepertoire HTBI primers and Arm-PCR of CDR3 regions built TCR beta libraries. One entry per CDR3 protein, called by TCRdb with MiXCR from the multiplex PCR reads. Among 350,000 to 400,000 distinct CDR3 sequences listed, about a sixth were seen once. Time point specified: newly diagnosed GD, antithyroid drugs for less than 3 months. Scientists built the TCR library using RNA that was extracted from PBMCs. The source material was peripheral blood mononuclear cells (PBMCs), sampled at new diagnosis, from a patient treated with antithyroid drugs. The receptors were sampled from a female donor with Graves disease.

This clonotype was seen at least ten times. A much bigger clone sits one base away, suggesting this may be a read error. Written as DNA, the CDR3 is TGCAGTACTAGTGGGGGGGGGCGGGGGCAGCCCCAGCATTTT. This sequence encodes CSTSGGGRGQPQHF. The chain couples TRBV20-1 to TRBJ1-5; TRBD1 is a possible D gene (6 bases). Germline CDR1 reads DFQATT; CDR2 reads SNEGSKA (reference sequence). The CDR3 covers 14 residues.

Ten or more counts support this clonotype. The chain recombines TRBV7-9 with TRBJ2-1, with D hard to call. The CDR3 is 16 residues long. V gave up 4 bases and J gave up 0 bases, with 13 bases separating them. Germline loops: CDR1 SEHNR, CDR2 FQNEAQ (reference sequence). CDR3: CASSSTPVSSYNEQFF. The CDR3 region has the DNA TGTGCCAGCAGCTCGACTCCAGTGAGCTCCTACAATGAGCAGTTCTTC.

This clonotype was seen many times. This chain links TRBV27 with TRBJ1-1, with unresolved D. There are 14 residues in the CDR3. V lost 2 bases and J 6 bases, leaving 13 bases between the germline ends. Germline CDR1 is MNHEY and CDR2 is SMNVEV (reference sequence). The CDR3 is CASSLRAARAEAFF. DNA for the CDR3: TGTGCCAGCAGTTTAAGGGCAGCGAGGGCTGAAGCTTTCTTT.

This clonotype was seen ten or more times. The chain couples TRBV30 to TRBJ2-3, with unresolved D. The length of the CDR3 is 12 residues. Germline V gene data show CDR1 as GTSNPN and CDR2 as SVGIG (reference sequence). The CDR3 loop reads CALGVGTDTQYF. The CDR3 nucleotides are TGTGCTCTGGGCGTGGGCACAGATACGCAGTATTTT.

The chain joins TRBV5-1 to TRBJ2-3, with no clear D. The CDR3 is 12 residues long. V gave up 6 bases and J gave up 4 bases, with 9 bases separating them. Germline lookup yields CDR1 SGHRS and CDR2 YFSETQ. CDR3 amino acids: CASNSVPDTQYF. As DNA, the CDR3 is TGCGCCAGCAACTCGGTCCCAGATACGCAGTATTTT. Variable domain in full (rest from reference TRBV5-1 and TRBJ2-3): KAGVTQTPRYLIKTRGQQVTLSCSPISGHRSVSWYQQTPGQGLQFLFEYFSETQRNKGNFPGRFSGRQFSNSRSEMNVSTLELGDSALYLCASNSVPDTQYFGPGTRLTVL.

In its sample, this clonotype was seen many times. V and J are TRBV18 and TRBJ2-5; D remains unclear. The CDR3 extends over 13 amino acids. V was clipped by 2 bases and J by 3 bases, with 7 bases between them. Germline V gene lookup returns CDR1 KGHSH and CDR2 LQKENI. CDR3 residues: CASSPNLKETQYF. The CDR3, as DNA: TGTGCCAGCTCACCAAACTTAAAAGAGACCCAGTACTTC.

In its sample, this clonotype was seen many times. The chain links TRBV11-2 to TRBJ2-2; 9 positions match TRBD1. The CDR3 has 17 residues. Per germline, CDR1 SGHAT and CDR2 FQNNGV. V was pared by 5 bases and J by 6 bases, with 13 bases of the junction left unmatched. CDR3 DNA sequence: TGTGCCAGCAGCCCCTATGTCGGGACAGGGAGGTCCGGGGAGCTGTTTTTT. Translated, it gives CASSPYVGTGRSGELFF.

This clonotype was counted a few times. The rearrangement joins TRBV28 to TRBJ2-1, with TRBD1 matching over 8 bases. CDR1 and CDR2 from the germline V gene are MDHEN and SYDVKM. The CDR3 runs to 17 residues. Trimming cost V 6 bases and J 8 bases; bases outside gene matches: 18. The CDR3 DNA reads as TGTGCCAGCAGCACCAAGATGACAGGACAGGGTAACGATGAGCAGTTCTTC. Its protein is CASSTKMTGQGNDEQFF.

This clonotype came up many times. The chain carries TRBV5-6 and TRBJ1-1, with D possibly TRBD1 on 5 matching bases. Trimming pared 3 bases from V and 0 bases from J, leaving 12 bases between. CDR3 length equals 15 residues. Germline CDR1 is SGHDT and CDR2 is YYEEEE. The CDR3 loop is CASSSRQIMNTEAFF. For the CDR3, the DNA is TGTGCCAGCAGCTCCCGACAGATCATGAACACTGAAGCTTTCTTT.

This clonotype was observed at least ten times. The chain uses TRBV24-1 and TRBJ2-2; 9 bases line up with TRBD2. Germline-derived CDR1 and CDR2 are KGHDR and SFDVKD. The CDR3 has 18 residues. V gave up 0 bases and J gave up 6 bases; unmatched junction bases: 10. The CDR3 DNA sequence: TGTGCCACCAGTGATTTGAGTTCTGCAGCGGGGGGATCCGGGGAGCTGTTTTTT. Encoded protein: CATSDLSSAAGGSGELFF.

The chain combines TRBV3-1 with TRBJ1-1, with 10 bases aligning to TRBD1. Germline CDR1 is LGHDT and CDR2 is YNNKEL (reference sequence). After removal of 4 bases from V and 0 bases from J, the junction contained 5 bases not matched to a gene. This CDR3 contains 16 residues. The CDR3 region is CASSLRTGGMNTEAFF. CDR3 sequence (DNA): TGTGCCAGCAGCCTTCGGACAGGGGGAATGAACACTGAAGCTTTCTTT.

This clonotype was counted a few times. The chain links TRBV7-2 to TRBJ2-6; TRBD1 matches 10 bases. Trimming cost V 5 bases and J 1 base; bases outside gene matches: 14. This CDR3 has 20 residues. Looked up from germline, CDR1 is SGHTA and CDR2 is FQGNSA. CDR3 sequence reads: CASSPRRVGTGESGANVLTF. The DNA of the CDR3 is TGTGCCAGCAGCCCCCGGCGGGTGGGGACAGGGGAATCTGGGGCCAACGTCCTGACTTTC.

There are a few counts of this clonotype. The chain uses TRBV7-9 and TRBJ2-7, with D possibly matching TRBD1 (5 bases). CDR1 SEHNR and CDR2 FQNEAQ come from the germline V gene (reference sequence). The CDR3 is 13 residues long. V was cut by 5 bases and J by 5 bases, with 13 bases left in between. CDR3 nucleotides: TGTGCCAGCAGCCACTTCGAAGGGGACGAGCAGTACTTC. It is translated as CASSHFEGDEQYF.

This clonotype was observed many times. The chain couples TRBV13 to TRBJ1-4, with D unclear. V dropped 9 bases and J dropped 4 bases, with 15 bases sitting between them. CDR3 size: 14 residues. In germline, CDR1 is PRHDT, CDR2 FYEKMQ (reference sequence). The CDR3 DNA reads TGTGCCAGTCGGACGGCCGATTTTAATGAAAAACTGTTTTTT. Translation gives CASRTADFNEKLFF.

Many counts were recorded for this clonotype. The rearrangement uses TRBV27 and TRBJ1-1; D remains unclear. The length of the CDR3 is 14 residues. Trimming pared 6 bases from V and 1 base from J, leaving 12 bases between. Germline V gene data show CDR1 as MNHEY and CDR2 as SMNVEV (reference sequence). CDR3 in amino acids: CASSAPGKNTEAFF. The CDR3 DNA is TGTGCCAGCAGCGCGCCAGGAAAGAACACTGAAGCTTTCTTT.

The sample holds many counts of this clonotype. The V call is TRBV7-9, the J call TRBJ2-5; D gene unclear. Germline CDR1 SEHNR, CDR2 FQNEAQ (reference sequence). Trimming removed 2 bases from V and 4 bases from J, with 17 bases in between. The CDR3 has 16 amino acids. CDR3 DNA: TGTGCCAGCAGCTTACCTCGACCGCCTTGGGGAGAGACCCAGTACTTC. Its protein product is CASSLPRPPWGETQYF.

The rearrangement joins TRBV11-3 to TRBJ1-6; D is undetermined. The CDR3 is 15 amino acids. CDR1 is SGHNT, CDR2 YENEEA, per germline. V was clipped by 1 base and J by 8 bases, with 12 bases between them. The CDR3 reads CASSLGGLKDSPLHF. The DNA of the CDR3 is TGTGCCAGCAGCTTAGGAGGGCTCAAAGATTCACCCCTCCACTTT.

In this sample, this clonotype turned up many times. The V call is TRBV20-1, the J call TRBJ2-3; a possible D gene is TRBD1 (5 bases). Trimming cost V 1 base and J 1 base, with 12 bases left between them. The germline V gene has CDR1 DFQATT and CDR2 SNEGSKA (reference sequence). CDR3 size: 15 residues. In nucleotides, the CDR3 is TGCAGTGCTAGAGTACCCAGGGAAGGCACAGATACGCAGTATTTT. This translates into CSARVPREGTDTQYF.

In its sample, this clonotype was seen a few times. This chain joins TRBV2 and TRBJ2-6, with D tentatively TRBD1 (5 bases). There are 16 residues in the CDR3. The V end was cut by 7 bases, the J end by 5 bases, with 18 bases between. In germline, CDR1 is SNHLY, CDR2 FYNNEI. The CDR3 loop reads CASIVTPGLRANVLTF. The CDR3 DNA sequence: TGTGCCAGCATCGTCACCCCAGGGCTACGGGCCAACGTCCTGACTTTC.

Only a few counts were recorded for this clonotype. This chain links TRBV27 with TRBJ2-7; 8 bases map to TRBD2. This CDR3 contains 16 residues. Germline-derived CDR1 and CDR2 are MNHEY and SMNVEV (reference sequence). V shed 5 bases, J shed 9 bases, and the junction held 18 bases outside the gene matches. Written as DNA, the CDR3 is TGTGCCAGCAGTGCGTCCCCAACTAGCGGAAGAATTGGGCAGTACTTC. It encodes CASSASPTSGRIGQYF.

This clonotype was seen a few times. The V gene is TRBV6-1, the J gene TRBJ1-1; D ambiguous. CDR1 is MNHNS and CDR2 is SASEGT in the germline V gene. The CDR3 consists of 13 residues. Trimming left V 1 base short and J 4 bases short, with 7 bases between. The CDR3 spells CASSEGYSTEAFF. The DNA of the CDR3 is TGTGCCAGCAGTGAAGGGTATAGCACTGAAGCTTTCTTT.

On this clonotype itself: A junction end diverges from the germline sequence, so it may reflect a read error. CDR3 nucleotide sequence: TGCAGCGTAGGGACAGGGTATTTTGGTGGGAATGGGCAGTTCTTC. It is translated as CSVGTGYFGGNGQFF. The rearrangement links TRBV29-1 to TRBJ2-1; 9 nucleotides match TRBD1. The CDR3 extends over 15 amino acids. Per the germline V gene, CDR1 is SQVTM and CDR2 is ANQGSEA.

This clonotype was counted only a few times. The gene calls are TRBV4-3 and TRBJ1-2; 8 bases match TRBD1. The CDR3 extends over 14 amino acids. The V gene's germline CDR1 is LGHNA and CDR2 YSLEER. V lost 0 bases and J lost 4; bases outside the gene matches: 1. CDR3 nucleotide sequence: TGCGCCAGCAGCCAAGAAACAGGGGGCTATGGCTACACCTTC. This codes for CASSQETGGYGYTF.

The chain carries TRBV28 and TRBJ1-5; no definite D call. The germline V and J ends were trimmed by 2 bases and 11 bases, with 19 bases remaining between them. This CDR3 has 15 residues. Germline V gene data show CDR1 as MDHEN and CDR2 as SYDVKM. The CDR3 loop reads CASSLDGGRAKTQHF. CDR3 in DNA: TGTGCCAGCAGTTTAGACGGCGGGAGGGCCAAGACCCAGCATTTT.

At least ten counts were recorded for this clonotype. CDR3 in DNA: TGCAGCGTCGATGGGACAGGAAAAGCGGGAGGCACGCAGTATTTT. Translated: CSVDGTGKAGGTQYF. The chain couples TRBV29-1 to TRBJ2-3; D possibly corresponds to TRBD2 (9 bases). V lost 6 bases to trimming and J lost 9 bases, with 25 bases between them. The germline V gene has CDR1 SQVTM and CDR2 ANQGSEA. This CDR3 has 15 residues.

This clonotype has ten or more counts. The chain combines TRBV3-1 with TRBJ1-2; D gene uncertain. Trimming cost V 0 bases and J 1 base, with 9 bases left between them. The length of the CDR3 is 15 residues. Germline lookup yields CDR1 LGHDT and CDR2 YNNKEL (reference sequence). The CDR3 nucleotides are TGTGCCAGCAGCCAAGAGCGACGCTTTAACTATGGCTACACCTTC. This translates into CASSQERRFNYGYTF.

This clonotype was observed many times. J is TRBJ1-1 and V is TRBV7-9; D is unresolved. The germline CDR1 and CDR2 sequences are SEHNR and FQNEAQ (reference sequence). Trimming took 6 bases from V and 6 from J, leaving 29 bases between them. The CDR3 runs to 18 residues. The CDR3 DNA is TGTGCCAGCAGTGCCGTTCTCTCGAGGATTGCGGGCGTCCCTGAAGCTTTCTTT. This codes for CASSAVLSRIAGVPEAFF.

This clonotype was seen only once. This clone may be a read error of a much larger clone one base away. The chain combines TRBV2 with TRBJ1-2; TRBD1 is a possible D gene (5 bases). Germline V gene lookup returns CDR1 SNHLY and CDR2 FYNNEI. This CDR3 contains 11 residues. The CDR3 reads CVSRAKVGYTF. For the CDR3, the DNA is TGTGTCAGCAGGGCAAAGGTTGGCTACACCTTC.

This clonotype has a count of ten or more. This chain joins TRBV4-1 and TRBJ1-2, with D tentatively TRBD1 (6 bases). CDR3 length: 16 residues. CDR1 is MGHRA, CDR2 YSYEKL, per germline. V lost 1 base to trimming and J lost 4 bases, with 16 bases between them. The CDR3 coding sequence is TGCGCCAGCAGCCAAGGGGTCCACGGACAGCTCTATGGCTACACCTTC. Translating gives CASSQGVHGQLYGYTF.